This paragraph covers one T cell receptor (beta chain) sequence. This record comes from a study of blood T cell repertoires in COVID-19. Study at large: T cells, B-cell-depleted T cells, or PBMCs supplied cDNA or gDNA.

Followed longitudinally, the Seattle patients had been enrolled during active infection. Under the authors' procedure: Amplification of reference gene primers provided the estimated nucleated cell counts. The method was immunoSEQ multiplex PCR; TCRdb's version includes in-frame clones alone and lacks a portion of them. That table is the source of V, J and clone size, and D and trimming were worked out from the DNA. The sample lists roughly 220,000 clones; approximately 86% were seen once. The germline gives CDR1 DFQATT, CDR2 SNEGSKA (reference sequence). CDR3 length: 9 amino acids. V was pared by 7 bases and J by 11 bases, with 3 bases of the junction left unmatched.

This chain uses TRBV20-1 with TRBJ2-7; TRBD1 aligns across 9 bases. The sequence was collected from a woman aged 45-59 years with COVID-19, enrolled during active disease. The sample consisted of peripheral blood. The CDR3 spells CSVRQGEYV. CDR3 in DNA: TGCAGTGTCCGACAGGGGGAGTACGTC.